The 25 T cell receptor beta chains below were found in one sample sequenced in a study of response to subunit inactivated influenza vaccine. TCRdb reprocessed the RT-PCR reads with MiXCR, giving one entry per CDR3 protein. The sample yields under 750,000 distinct CDR3 sequences, approximately 12% seen once. Source: PBMCs from blood, taken on the day of vaccination. The receptor set was obtained from a man aged 50 or older who received an inactivated influenza vaccine.

There are a few counts of this clonotype. V gene TRBV21-1 combines with J gene TRBJ2-7. TRBV21-1 is a pseudogene segment. This CDR3 comprises 14 residues. Here the CDR3 reads CASSKVGQSYEQYF. The CDR3 DNA reads TGTGCCAGCAGCAAAGTCGGGCAGAGCTACGAGCAGTACTTC.

This clonotype was observed once. The chain is built from TRBV4-3 and TRBJ2-6, with 8 bases lining up with TRBD1. Trimming took 0 bases from V and 2 from J; bases not matched to a gene: 12. This CDR3 has 20 amino acids. Germline values: CDR1 LGHNA, CDR2 YSLEER. CDR3 sequence reads: CASSQDGGRGRGTGANVLTF. DNA for the CDR3: TGCGCCAGCAGCCAAGATGGGGGCAGGGGGCGCGGAACTGGGGCCAACGTCCTGACTTTC.

This clonotype was recorded a few times. V gene TRBV11-1 combines with J gene TRBJ2-6, with a possible D match to TRBD1 (5 bases). Germline V gene lookup returns CDR1 SGHAT and CDR2 FQDESV (reference sequence). The CDR3 runs 17 residues. Deletions cut 3 bases from V and 3 bases from J, with 15 bases between. CDR3 nucleotide sequence: TGTGCCAGCAGCTTTAGGGGATCGATCCTTGGGGCCAACGTCCTGACTTTC. Its translation is CASSFRGSILGANVLTF.

The chain couples TRBV29-1 to TRBJ2-7; D ambiguous. V was trimmed by 0 bases and J by 10 bases, leaving 16 bases between them. The length of the CDR3 is 13 residues. Germline V CDR1 and CDR2: SQVTM, ANQGSEA. The CDR3 nucleotides read TGCAGCGTTGAAGAAGGGCCCCCCCCGGGTCAGTACTTC. Its protein product is CSVEEGPPPGQYF.

This clonotype was seen a handful of times. This chain connects TRBV27 to TRBJ2-1; D remains ambiguous. The CDR3 extends over 14 amino acids. Germline V CDR1 and CDR2: MNHEY, SMNVEV (reference sequence). V was shortened by 4 bases and J by 6 bases, with 13 bases between the two germline ends. CDR3 amino acids: CASSSTNSLNEQFF. CDR3 DNA: TGTGCCAGCAGTTCCACGAACAGCCTCAATGAGCAGTTCTTC.

This clonotype has a handful of counts. V and J are TRBV20-1 and TRBJ2-3, with a tentative D call TRBD2 (6 bases). Trimming stripped 3 bases from V and 0 bases from J, with 13 bases between. The CDR3 loop spans 15 amino acids. Germline CDR1 DFQATT, CDR2 SNEGSKA (reference sequence). The CDR3 DNA is TGCAGTGCTAGGCGGGGAGGCCGAAGCACAGATACGCAGTATTTT. This gives the protein CSARRGGRSTDTQYF.

In this sample, this clonotype turned up a few times. The CDR3 DNA is TGCGCCAGCAGCTTTAAGGTGACAGATACGCAGTATTTT. The encoded protein is CASSFKVTDTQYF. The rearrangement links TRBV5-1 to TRBJ2-3; no clear D. The CDR3 contains 13 residues. The germline gives CDR1 SGHRS, CDR2 YFSETQ. V lost 2 bases and J lost 3, with 7 bases in between.

The sample holds one count of this clonotype. The chain recombines TRBV5-4 with TRBJ2-7; 9 nucleotides line up with TRBD2. Germline V gene data show CDR1 as SGHNT and CDR2 as YYREEE (reference sequence). This CDR3 has 15 amino acids. V was clipped by 0 bases and J by 6 bases; unmatched bases: 7. In DNA form, the CDR3 reads TGTGCCAGCAGCTTGGACGGCGGGGGGGCCGTCGAGCAGTACTTC. This codes for CASSLDGGGAVEQYF.

The V call is TRBV7-8, the J call TRBJ2-1; 10 nucleotides align to TRBD2. Trimming cost V 2 bases and J 5 bases; bases outside gene matches: 9. Germline CDR1 SGHVS, CDR2 FQNEAQ. The CDR3 length is 17 residues. The CDR3 protein is CASSLNRSGRKDNEQFF. The CDR3 nucleotides are TGTGCCAGCAGCTTAAATCGTAGCGGGAGGAAGGACAATGAGCAGTTCTTC.

This clonotype was counted only a few times. This rearrangement joins TRBV28 to TRBJ2-7; no clear D gene. V dropped 6 bases and J dropped 9 bases, with 12 bases sitting between them. The CDR3 length is 11 residues. CDR1 is MDHEN and CDR2 is SYDVKM in the germline V gene. CDR3 region: CASSLEKLQYF. The CDR3 bases are TGTGCCAGCAGCCTCGAGAAGTTGCAGTACTTC.

This clonotype was seen a handful of times. V and J are TRBV3-1 and TRBJ2-7; D perhaps matches TRBD1 (6 bases). CDR1 and CDR2 from the germline V gene are LGHDT and YNNKEL (reference sequence). The CDR3 is 14 residues long. V gave up 2 bases and J gave up 5 bases, with 13 bases separating them. CDR3 nucleotide sequence: TGTGCCAGCAGCCAATACGAGAACAGGGACGAGCAGTACTTC. As protein: CASSQYENRDEQYF.

This clonotype was counted many times. The V gene is TRBV20-1, the J gene TRBJ2-1, with D unclear. The CDR3 has 14 amino acids. The germline CDR1 and CDR2 sequences are DFQATT and SNEGSKA (reference sequence). V was clipped by 1 base and J by 4 bases, with 11 bases between them. CDR3 coding DNA: TGCAGTGCTAGAGGGGTCGCCTTATACAATGAGCAGTTCTTC. Translation: CSARGVALYNEQFF.

The chain recombines TRBV2 with TRBJ2-4; the D gene is possibly TRBD1 (5 bases). CDR1 is SNHLY and CDR2 is FYNNEI in the germline V gene. This CDR3 contains 18 residues. Trimming shortened V by 6 bases and J by 2 bases, and 23 bases separated the two germline ends. The CDR3: CASRARGYEFPPKNIQYF. The DNA for the CDR3 is TGTGCCAGCAGAGCTAGGGGTTACGAATTTCCGCCCAAAAACATTCAGTACTTC.

The table lists this clonotype with a few counts. This chain uses TRBV18 with TRBJ2-7; TRBD1 is a possible D gene (5 bases). Germline CDR1 is KGHSH and CDR2 is LQKENI. The CDR3 extends over 13 amino acids. Deletions cut 2 bases from V and 3 bases from J, with 8 bases between. CDR3 DNA: TGTGCCAGCTCACCAGGGGCTAACTACGAGCAGTACTTC. Protein sequence: CASSPGANYEQYF.

V gene TRBV20-1 combines with J gene TRBJ2-1, with 9 bases lining up with TRBD1. Germline values: CDR1 DFQATT, CDR2 SNEGSKA (reference sequence). The CDR3 has 15 amino acids. CDR3: CFANSGQGFVNEQFF. Here the CDR3 DNA reads TGCTTTGCCAATTCGGGACAGGGTTTTGTTAATGAGCAGTTCTTC.

This chain links TRBV4-3 with TRBJ2-1, with 10 nucleotides matching TRBD2. Trimming took 1 base from V and 9 from J; bases not matched to a gene: 9. Germline V lookup: CDR1 LGHNA, CDR2 YSLEER. CDR3 size: 16 residues. The CDR3: CASSQGLAGEGAEQFF. For the CDR3, the DNA is TGCGCCAGCAGCCAAGGGCTAGCGGGAGAGGGGGCTGAGCAGTTCTTC.

This clonotype was detected only a few times. V and J are TRBV10-3 and TRBJ1-2, with D possibly matching TRBD1 (5 bases). CDR3 length equals 13 residues. V was cut by 11 bases and J by 6 bases, with 19 bases left in between. Germline CDR1 reads ENHRY; CDR2 reads SYGVKD. The CDR3 loop reads CASKVGASNGYTF. The DNA for the CDR3 is TGTGCCTCCAAGGTAGGGGCGAGTAATGGCTACACCTTC.

The chain uses TRBV7-2 and TRBJ2-2; D possibly corresponds to TRBD1 (5 bases). Germline V lookup: CDR1 SGHTA, CDR2 FQGNSA. V gave up 6 bases and J gave up 5 bases, with 16 bases separating them. The CDR3 totals 15 residues. The CDR3 DNA follows: TGTGCCAGCAGTCGTCAGACAGCGTTAACCGGGGAGCTGTTTTTT. Protein product: CASSRQTALTGELFF.

This clonotype was counted a few times. The chain carries TRBV28 and TRBJ2-5, with D maybe TRBD2 (6 bases). The CDR3 covers 16 residues. V was cut by 3 bases and J by 3 bases, with 17 bases left in between. The germline gives CDR1 MDHEN, CDR2 SYDVKM. The CDR3 spells CASSFLSGGVEETQYF. CDR3 bases: TGTGCCAGCAGTTTCCTTTCTGGCGGGGTTGAAGAGACCCAGTACTTC.

A few counts support this clonotype. CDR3 bases: TGCAGTGCGGAGGCAGCGATGGGGAGCACAGATACGCAGTATTTT. This codes for CSAEAAMGSTDTQYF. This chain joins TRBV20-1 and TRBJ2-3; maybe TRBD2 (5 bases). V lost 6 bases and J 0 bases, leaving 16 bases between the germline ends. Looked up from germline, CDR1 is DFQATT and CDR2 is SNEGSKA (reference sequence). CDR3 length: 15 amino acids.

This CDR3 reads CASSPSGQGRSYEQYF. CDR3 in DNA: TGTGCCAGCAGCCCCTCGGGACAGGGACGCTCCTACGAGCAGTACTTC. The V call is TRBV6-1, the J call TRBJ2-7; 9 nucleotides line up with TRBD1. Unmatched junction bases numbered 9, after V lost 6 bases and J lost 0 bases. CDR1 is MNHNS, CDR2 SASEGT, per germline. This CDR3 has 16 residues.

This clonotype has at least ten counts. In nucleotides, the CDR3 is TGCGCCAGCAGCGCCGGACAGGAGAGGTCTTACGAGCAGTACTTC. Translated: CASSAGQERSYEQYF. This chain connects TRBV5-1 to TRBJ2-7; 7 bases are a match to TRBD1. The CDR3 runs 15 residues. V lost 4 bases and J lost 4; bases outside the gene matches: 11. Germline lookup yields CDR1 SGHRS and CDR2 YFSETQ.

This clonotype was seen a few times. The V call is TRBV20-1, the J call TRBJ1-2; D gene unclear. V lost 3 bases to trimming and J lost 6 bases, with 11 bases between them. Germline V gene lookup returns CDR1 DFQATT and CDR2 SNEGSKA (reference sequence). The CDR3 has 12 amino acids. For the CDR3, the DNA is TGCAGTGCTAGTCCTGGGCCCGATGGCTACACCTTC. Protein sequence: CSASPGPDGYTF.

This clonotype was observed a handful of times. The V and J genes are TRBV4-2 and TRBJ2-3; tentative D call: TRBD2 (5 bases). CDR3 size: 16 residues. Germline V gene data show CDR1 as LGHNA and CDR2 as YNFKEQ. Trimming took off 0 bases at V and 5 bases at J, with 15 bases between the two ends. As DNA, the CDR3 is TGTGCCAGCAGCCAAGAAGAGGGATGGGTCCAAGATACGCAGTATTTT. Its protein product is CASSQEEGWVQDTQYF.

This clonotype has a handful of counts. The V and J genes are TRBV6-2 or TRBV6-3 and TRBJ2-7, with 8 bases matching TRBD1. From germline, CDR1 is MNHEY and CDR2 SVGEGT. The trim removed 3 bases at V and 3 bases at J, leaving 13 bases unmatched. The CDR3 consists of 17 residues. Written as DNA, the CDR3 is TGTGCCAGCAGTTATGTCAGGGGACAGGTAAAAGTCTACGAGCAGTACTTC. Translating it yields CASSYVRGQVKVYEQYF.